This section outlines one TCR beta chain sequence together with its context. This sample was included in a study of blood T cell repertoires in COVID-19. At the level of the study: Nucleic acid was either cDNA or gDNA, and it came from T cells, B-cell-depleted T cells, or PBMCs.

Authors' processing steps: Reference gene primer amplification yielded estimated nucleated cell counts. Profiling relied on immunoSEQ multiplex PCR, and the TCRdb table lists in-frame clones only, not all of them. V, J and clone size reflect that table, while D and trimming were determined from the DNA. The sample has about 120,000 clones, approximately 84% seen once; the top ten hold around 1.5%. The CDR3 contains 14 residues. In germline, CDR1 is SGHRS, CDR2 YFSETQ. V gave up 2 bases and J gave up 10 bases, with 16 bases separating them. Sequencing used peripheral blood. This chain joins TRBV5-1 and TRBJ2-1, with TRBD1 as a possible D gene (5 bases). This TCR was recovered from a man aged 50 or older with acute or convalescent COVID-19. CDR3 nucleotides: TGCGCCAGCAGCTTCCCATCGTTTTCAGGGGAGCAGTTCTTC. The encoded protein is CASSFPSFSGEQFF.